The clone carrying this TCR beta chain was recorded at least ten times. Its antigen remains unknown. Using its own MiXCR run on the 5' RACE reads, TCRdb lists one record per CDR3 protein. The sample lists over 250,000 distinct CDR3 sequences, roughly 9% occurring once. This sample was taken from a study of identical twins. Findings of the study overall: Insertion counts were lower in abundant cord blood beta clonotypes, a trend that memory repertoires did not show.

This CDR3 spans 16 amino acids. The V end was cut by 3 bases, the J end by 2 bases, with 14 bases between. In addition, the sample was reused for a study of yellow fever vaccine responses in identical twins.

The sequencing sample was made of CD8+ T cells sorted from blood. This clonotype originated in a woman between 18 and 29 years old in good health. The chain links TRBV12-3 or TRBV12-4 to TRBJ2-1; D possibly matches TRBD1 or TRBD2 (6 bases each). DNA for the CDR3: TGTGCCAGCAGTTTCCCCGAGGGGGGCGCCTACAATGAGCAGTTCTTC. Translated, it gives CASSFPEGGAYNEQFF.